The entry below gives a single T cell receptor (beta chain) sequence along with its context. Which antigen it targets is not known. No much larger clone is present one base from it, and per-base qualities are unavailable. Each collaborating institution followed its own protocols to collect whole blood in K2EDTA tubes. For TCRbeta analysis, collaborators shipped samples in one of three forms: frozen whole blood, isolated PBMCs, or DNA extracted from either of those sample types. This sample is part of a study of blood T cell repertoires in COVID-19 (dated by TCRdb to 2019 to 2021). For context, the study as a whole: The collaborator samples originated in the United States, Italy and Spain and spanned the acute and convalescent phases of COVID-19. The material from the prospective study consisted of cDNA or gDNA derived from T cells, B-cell-depleted T cells, or PBMCs. Subjects who had been exposed to COVID-19, were actively infected with it, or had recovered from it provided the deeply sampled blood TCRbeta repertoires that made up the dataset. The repertoires were released in a freely available public database meant as a resource for research on the immune response to SARS-CoV-2. Samples came from the ongoing ImmuneRACE study (first 160 participants) plus 1,254 subjects from 6 global collaborators. A de-identified subject ID, COVID-19 status, age in years and sex were almost always included in the sample metadata. Where HLA class I and class II types were available, the types were taken from metadata supplied by the sample provider, not from assay-based typing.

Study-level results and caveats: The quantity of clinical and demographic metadata differed by source and by participant and was supplied without curation.

TCRbeta CDR3 regions were amplified from genomic DNA by means of the immunoSEQ Assay, a bias-controlled multiplex PCR. The paper's processing steps were these. The number of nucleated cells in each sample was estimated from the amplification of reference gene primers within the assay. To quantify the absolute abundance of each unique TCRbeta CDR3 rearrangement, sequence reads were collapsed and filtered. Productive Simpson clonality was computed per sample as the square root of Simpson's diversity index over productive rearrangements. The table was pulled from immuneACCESS by TCRdb, which kept in-frame rearrangements only. Such tables lose some clones; where checked, under half of the loss comes from unresolved V genes, and the rest has no known cause. The DNA was the basis for D and trimming; V, J and clone size are from that table. The sample records roughly 53,000 clones, 65% to 80% of which are singletons. The top ten clonotypes cover about 40% of the sample.

Sequenced input: peripheral blood. The sequence derives from a man in his 70s with active or convalescent COVID-19.

The CDR3 protein is CASSPRGDQPQHF. The DNA sequence is given as TGTGCCAGCTCACCACGAGGAGACCAGCCCCAGCATTTT. The rearrangement joined TRBV18 to TRBJ1-5; the D gene assignment is ambiguous. V sheds 1 base and J sheds 7 bases, leaving 8 bases between their ends. Inclusive of the bounding cysteine and phenylalanine, the CDR3 is 13 residues long. Just CDR3 DNA is preserved here, 39 bases in frame from base 1. Via the germline V gene, CDR1 is KGHSH and CDR2 LQKENI.